The 32 T cell receptor beta chains presented below share a single source sample, sequenced in a study of cytomegalovirus exposure and HLA in healthy donors. The PCR made use of 60 Vbeta and 13 Jbeta primers. The data were produced by immunoSEQ multiplex PCR, yet TCRdb's version contains in-frame clones alone and is incomplete. Of some 150,000 clones detected, around four fifths appear once; the ten largest clones hold 1.1% to 1.5%. Material: PBMCs. Receptor source: a middle-aged woman in good health and CMV-seronegative.

The chain has TRBV4-1 and TRBJ1-3; D not resolved. V lost 0 bases and J lost 0, with 6 bases in between. In germline, CDR1 is MGHRA, CDR2 YSYEKL. The CDR3 totals 15 residues. CDR3 sequence (DNA): TGCGCCAGCAGCCAAGATCATTTCTCTGGAAACACCATATATTTT. This encodes CASSQDHFSGNTIYF.

A note on this clone: Within the sample, other DNA sequences also encode this same CDR3. The rearrangement links TRBV5-1 to TRBJ2-7; D not certain. Germline CDR1 and CDR2: SGHRS and YFSETQ. The V and J ends lost 2 bases and 0 bases respectively, with 9 bases between them. The CDR3 runs to 14 residues. CDR3 DNA sequence: TGCGCCAGCAGCTTAGGCGGTAGCTCCTACGAGCAGTACTTC. Amino acid sequence: CASSLGGSSYEQYF. The variable domain in full, with the rest retrieved from reference TRBV5-1 and TRBJ2-7, is KAGVTQTPRYLIKTRGQQVTLSCSPISGHRSVSWYQQTPGQGLQFLFEYFSETQRNKGNFPGRFSGRQFSNSRSEMNVSTLELGDSALYLCASSLGGSSYEQYFGPGTRLTVT.

This rearrangement joins TRBV28 to TRBJ2-3, with a weak D call TRBD2 (5 bases). CDR1 MDHEN and CDR2 SYDVKM come from the germline V gene. Trimming removed 2 bases at V and 4 bases at J, with 16 bases between. There are 16 residues in the CDR3. The CDR3 reads CASSLGGGYRPDTQYF. CDR3 nucleotides: TGTGCCAGCAGTTTAGGAGGAGGTTATCGCCCAGATACGCAGTATTTT.

This clone showed up just once. The chain has TRBV6-5 and TRBJ1-2; D possibly corresponds to TRBD1 (5 bases). The germline CDR1 and CDR2 sequences are MNHEY and SVGAGI. CDR3 length: 12 amino acids. V was cut by 3 bases and J by 7 bases, with 9 bases left in between. The CDR3 region has the DNA TGTGCCAGCAGTTATAAGGGACTTGGCTACACCTTC. Translated, it gives CASSYKGLGYTF.

The chain carries TRBV12-5 and TRBJ1-5; the match to TRBD1 covers 9 bases. CDR3 length equals 15 residues. Germline V lookup: CDR1 LGHNT, CDR2 FRNRAP. V lost 1 base, J lost 2 bases, and 0 bases stayed unmatched. In DNA, the CDR3 is TGTGCTAGTGGTTTGGGGGACAGGGGCAATCAGCCCCAGCATTTT. Amino acid sequence: CASGLGDRGNQPQHF.

In regard to this clone: The junction differs from germline at one of its ends, possibly a read error. This chain connects TRBV7-7 to TRBJ2-2, with D perhaps TRBD2 (5 bases). The germline CDR1 and CDR2 sequences are SSHAT and FNYEAQ (reference sequence). The length of the CDR3 is 13 residues. CDR3 residues: CASSRGSTGELFF. CDR3 bases: TGTGCTAGCAGCCGAGGGTCGACCGGGGAGCTGTTTTTT.

V gene TRBV18 combines with J gene TRBJ1-3; tentative D call: TRBD1 (5 bases). Trimming stripped 0 bases from V and 4 bases from J, with 16 bases between. The length of the CDR3 is 17 residues. The germline V gene has CDR1 KGHSH and CDR2 LQKENI. CDR3 sequence: CASSPPRTIKGGNTIYF. The CDR3 DNA reads as TGTGCCAGCTCACCACCAAGGACCATCAAGGGGGGAAACACCATATATTTT.

The V and J genes are TRBV30 and TRBJ1-2, with D unclear. V lost 2 bases, J lost 4 bases, and 5 bases lay in between. The CDR3 sequence is 11 residues long. Germline-derived CDR1 and CDR2 are GTSNPN and SVGIG (reference sequence). DNA for the CDR3: TGTGCCTGGAGTTTCAGCTATGGCTACACCTTC. This gives the protein CAWSFSYGYTF.

The J gene is TRBJ1-1, the V gene TRBV4-3; D is perhaps TRBD1 (5 bases). Trimming cost V 0 bases and J 5 bases, with 13 bases left between them. Germline CDR1 is LGHNA and CDR2 is YSLEER. The CDR3 covers 15 residues. CDR3 residues: CASSQDWGRATEAFF. In DNA, the CDR3 is TGCGCCAGCAGCCAAGATTGGGGCCGGGCAACTGAAGCTTTCTTT.

The chain uses TRBV7-9 and TRBJ1-1, with no clear D. This CDR3 is built from 12 residues. Trimming cost V 6 bases and J 1 base, with 6 bases left between them. Germline CDR1 reads SEHNR; CDR2 reads FQNEAQ (reference sequence). In DNA, the CDR3 is TGTGCCAGCAGTGGAGAGAACACTGAAGCTTTCTTT. Protein sequence: CASSGENTEAFF.

V gene TRBV10-3 combines with J gene TRBJ2-7, with a weak D call TRBD2 (6 bases). CDR3 length: 15 amino acids. The V end was cut by 4 bases, the J end by 0 bases, with 13 bases between. Germline CDR1 and CDR2: ENHRY and SYGVKD. CDR3 DNA: TGTGCCATCAGTGGTCGGGGGAGTAGCTCCTACGAGCAGTACTTC. It codes for CAISGRGSSSYEQYF.

V usage is TRBV6-5 and J usage is TRBJ2-5; the D gene is possibly TRBD2 (5 bases). The CDR3 spans 15 residues. V was pared by 2 bases and J by 5 bases, with 15 bases between. CDR1 is MNHEY and CDR2 is SVGAGI in the germline V gene. This CDR3 is CASSYNSQERETQYF. CDR3 nucleotides: TGTGCCAGCAGTTACAACTCCCAAGAGCGGGAGACCCAGTACTTC.

This clone was picked up a small number of times. The CDR3 loop reads CASSPGTTTSTDTQYF. DNA of the CDR3: TGCGCCAGCAGCCCCGGGACAACCACTAGCACAGATACGCAGTATTTT. The V and J genes are TRBV5-1 and TRBJ2-3, with a tentative D call TRBD1 (6 bases). The CDR3 extends over 16 amino acids. CDR1 and CDR2 (germline): SGHRS, YFSETQ. The V end lost 4 bases, the J end lost 0 bases, and 15 bases lay between the germline ends.

The chain is built from TRBV6-1 and TRBJ1-5; tentatively, D is TRBD1 (6 bases). The V gene's germline CDR1 is MNHNS and CDR2 SASEGT. V lost 7 bases and J lost 1, with 11 bases in between. The CDR3 has 14 residues. The CDR3 protein is CASKGVESNQPQHF. CDR3 in DNA: TGTGCCAGCAAGGGGGTAGAGAGCAATCAGCCCCAGCATTTT.

The V gene is TRBV7-9, the J gene TRBJ1-6, with 7 bases matching TRBD1. V lost 7 bases and J lost 8; bases outside the gene matches: 2. The CDR3 sequence is 12 residues long. Per germline, CDR1 SEHNR and CDR2 FQNEAQ (reference sequence). CDR3: CASTTGYSPLHF. For the CDR3, the DNA is TGTGCCAGCACGACAGGGTATTCACCCCTCCACTTT. Supplemented by reference TRBV7-9 and TRBJ1-6, the full variable domain reads DTGVSQNPRHKITKRGQNVTFRCDPISEHNRLYWYRQTLGQGPEFLTYFQNEAQLEKSRLLSDRFSAERPKGSFSTLEIQRTEQGDSAMYLCASTTGYSPLHFGNGTRLTVT.

This clone was observed a few times. The V and J genes are TRBV6-1 and TRBJ1-1, with D possibly being TRBD1 (6 bases). Germline CDR1 is MNHNS and CDR2 is SASEGT. The CDR3 loop spans 13 amino acids. Trimming took off 6 bases at V and 7 bases at J, with 15 bases between the two ends. For the CDR3, the DNA is TGTGCCAGCAGGGTTCGGGACAAACTTGAAGCTTTCTTT. This translates into CASRVRDKLEAFF.

The rearrangement links TRBV6-5 to TRBJ2-7, with 8 bases fitting TRBD2. The CDR3 is made up of 14 amino acids. With V trimmed by 2 bases and J by 4 bases, 4 bases remained unmatched. Germline values: CDR1 MNHEY, CDR2 SVGAGI. As DNA, the CDR3 is TGTGCCAGCAGTTACAGCGGGGGCTTATACGAGCAGTACTTC. Translating it yields CASSYSGGLYEQYF.

This sequence joins TRBV19 and TRBJ1-1; possible D gene TRBD1, 6 bases. The ends were cut back, 2 bases at V and 7 bases at J, with 14 bases in the middle. CDR1 and CDR2 from the germline V gene are LNHDA and SQIVND (reference sequence). The CDR3 consists of 14 residues. The CDR3 nucleotides read TGTGCCAGTAGTATATGGGGGCGCGAGAATGAAGCTTTCTTT. Its protein product is CASSIWGRENEAFF.

The chain is built from TRBV7-3 and TRBJ1-6; unclear D gene. The CDR3 spans 14 residues. Per the germline V gene, CDR1 is SGHTA and CDR2 is FQGTGA. Trimming shortened V by 3 bases and J by 8 bases, and 11 bases separated the two germline ends. In DNA, the CDR3 is TGTGCCAGCAGCTTGGAGGGTACGGATTCACCCCTCCACTTT. Translating it yields CASSLEGTDSPLHF.

This CDR3 is CASSYLAGGPTDTQYF. In nucleotides, the CDR3 is TGCGCCAGCAGCTACCTAGCGGGGGGGCCTACAGATACGCAGTATTTT. The J gene is TRBJ2-3, the V gene TRBV5-1, with TRBD2 matching over 12 bases. This CDR3 is 16 amino acids long. The germline V gene has CDR1 SGHRS and CDR2 YFSETQ. J was trimmed by 3 bases and V by 3 bases; bases with no gene match: 5.

The chain is built from TRBV28 and TRBJ2-6; a weak D match, TRBD1 (5 bases). The CDR3 runs 15 residues. Trimming pared 5 bases from V and 2 bases from J, leaving 10 bases between. Per the germline V gene, CDR1 is MDHEN and CDR2 is SYDVKM. The CDR3 DNA follows: TGTGCCAGCAGTCATGCAGGGACTGGGGCCAACGTCCTGACTTTC. Translating it yields CASSHAGTGANVLTF.

This sequence joins TRBV2 and TRBJ1-5, with 7 bases identical to TRBD1. The V and J ends lost 8 bases and 0 bases, in that order; junction bases with no gene match: 7. CDR1 and CDR2 (germline): SNHLY, FYNNEI. CDR3 length: 15 residues. CDR3 sequence: CASARDSYSNQPQHF. The CDR3 nucleotides read TGTGCCAGCGCCCGGGACAGCTATAGCAATCAGCCCCAGCATTTT.

The gene calls are TRBV25-1 and TRBJ1-3; possibly TRBD1 for D (5 bases). CDR3 length equals 15 residues. CDR1 is MGHDK and CDR2 is SYGVNS in the germline V gene. The ends were cut back, 3 bases at V and 4 bases at J, with 13 bases in the middle. DNA for the CDR3: TGTGCCAGCAGTGATGCTGGGGGGTCCGGAAACACCATATATTTT. This sequence encodes CASSDAGGSGNTIYF.

The genes are TRBV30 and TRBJ1-5, with D possibly being TRBD1 (5 bases). CDR1 is GTSNPN, CDR2 SVGIG, per germline (reference sequence). V was clipped by 0 bases and J by 9 bases, with 12 bases between them. The CDR3 extends over 13 amino acids. CDR3 DNA: TGTGCCTGGAGTGTACCAGGGTCTCCGCCCCAGCATTTT. It yields the protein CAWSVPGSPPQHF.

This clone has only a few counts. The chain joins TRBV4-3 to TRBJ2-7; 8 nucleotides match TRBD1. J was trimmed by 3 bases and V by 0 bases; bases with no gene match: 7. This CDR3 has 16 amino acids. Germline CDR1 reads LGHNA; CDR2 reads YSLEER. In nucleotides, the CDR3 is TGCGCCAGCAGCCAAGATCGGACAGGGCAAGGCTACGAGCAGTACTTC. Its protein is CASSQDRTGQGYEQYF.

V is TRBV5-1 and J is TRBJ2-7, with a weak D call TRBD1 (5 bases). The germline V gene has CDR1 SGHRS and CDR2 YFSETQ. V lost 1 base, J lost 2 bases, and 13 bases lay in between. The CDR3 length is 15 residues. CDR3 in amino acids: CASSLSWGVPYEQYF. The CDR3 DNA is TGCGCCAGCAGCTTGAGTTGGGGCGTCCCCTACGAGCAGTACTTC. Combining the CDR3 with reference TRBV5-1 and TRBJ2-7 gives the whole variable domain KAGVTQTPRYLIKTRGQQVTLSCSPISGHRSVSWYQQTPGQGLQFLFEYFSETQRNKGNFPGRFSGRQFSNSRSEMNVSTLELGDSALYLCASSLSWGVPYEQYFGPGTRLTVT.

Only a few counts were recorded for this clone. This sequence joins TRBV5-1 and TRBJ2-2; TRBD2 matches 7 bases. J was trimmed by 1 base and V by 0 bases; bases with no gene match: 0. This CDR3 comprises 15 residues. Germline CDR1 and CDR2: SGHRS and YFSETQ. CDR3 in amino acids: CASSLGGGNTGELFF. CDR3 sequence (DNA): TGCGCCAGCAGCTTGGGCGGGGGGAACACCGGGGAGCTGTTTTTT.

This rearrangement joins TRBV6-5 to TRBJ1-2, with a tentative D call TRBD1 (5 bases). Per germline, CDR1 MNHEY and CDR2 SVGAGI. The length of the CDR3 is 15 residues. Trimming left V 6 bases short and J 4 bases short, with 18 bases between. The CDR3 DNA reads TGTGCCAGCAGACCACAGGAGACCCCTTTCTATGGCTACACCTTC. Translating it yields CASRPQETPFYGYTF.

The rearrangement uses TRBV4-2 and TRBJ2-1; the match to TRBD1 covers 9 bases. Trimming at V came to 3 bases and at J to 2 bases, leaving 8 bases not matched to a gene. The CDR3 extends over 17 amino acids. CDR1 and CDR2 from the germline V gene are LGHNA and YNFKEQ. This CDR3 is CASSHFSTGGTYNEQFF. The CDR3 DNA reads TGTGCCAGCAGCCACTTTTCGACAGGGGGGACCTACAATGAGCAGTTCTTC.

This chain connects TRBV7-3 to TRBJ2-2; 10 bases align to TRBD1. V trimming: 0 bases; J trimming: 8 bases; junction bases outside the gene matches: 12. Germline V CDR1 and CDR2: SGHTA, FQGTGA. This CDR3 has 18 amino acids. The CDR3 spells CASSLTVLRDRGSGELFF. As DNA, the CDR3 is TGTGCCAGCAGCTTAACTGTGCTTCGGGACAGGGGTTCGGGGGAGCTGTTTTTT.

The V gene is TRBV28, the J gene TRBJ1-2, with D perhaps matching TRBD1 (6 bases). This CDR3 contains 16 residues. Per the germline V gene, CDR1 is MDHEN and CDR2 is SYDVKM. Between the trimmed V and J ends, which lost 2 bases and 1 base, there was a span of 14 bases. The CDR3 DNA reads TGTGCCAGCAGTTTAGATCACCGGACAGTTAACTATGGCTACACCTTC. The encoded protein is CASSLDHRTVNYGYTF.

V and J are TRBV28 and TRBJ2-3; tentative D call: TRBD2 (5 bases). Germline values: CDR1 MDHEN, CDR2 SYDVKM. Trimming took off 5 bases at V and 4 bases at J, with 13 bases between the two ends. The CDR3 consists of 14 residues. Written as DNA, the CDR3 is TGTGCCAGCAGTCCGGCGGGCATTCCAGATACGCAGTATTTT. It encodes CASSPAGIPDTQYF.